The 29 T cell receptor beta chains below were found in one sample sequenced in a study of cytomegalovirus exposure and HLA in healthy donors. Use of 60 Vbeta and 13 Jbeta primers characterized the PCR. TCRdb's copy holds only in-frame clones and misses some; the assay was immunoSEQ multiplex PCR. The data show 95,000 or so clones, with approximately 81% seen just once and less than 4.5% held by the top ten. Sequences were obtained from PBMCs. All receptors derive from a woman in her 70s in good health and CMV-seropositive.

This chain uses TRBV9 with TRBJ2-7; TRBD1 matches 9 bases. From germline, CDR1 is SGDLS and CDR2 YYNGEE. Losses at the gene ends were 4 bases for V and 0 bases for J; bases not matched to a gene: 5. This CDR3 spans 15 amino acids. The CDR3 loop is CASSPRDRDSYEQYF. In DNA, the CDR3 is TGTGCCAGCAGCCCCCGGGACAGGGACTCCTACGAGCAGTACTTC.

By share of the sample, this clone is medium-sized. In the same sample, other DNA sequences code for this CDR3. The V gene is TRBV7-9, the J gene TRBJ1-5; D is perhaps TRBD1 (5 bases). This CDR3 is built from 14 residues. Per germline, CDR1 SEHNR and CDR2 FQNEAQ (reference sequence). V lost 1 base to trimming and J lost 5 bases, with 9 bases between them. DNA of the CDR3: TGTGCCAGCAGCTTAGAAGGGGCCTATCAGCCCCAGCATTTT. It codes for CASSLEGAYQPQHF.

This chain links TRBV27 with TRBJ2-1; 11 nucleotides align to TRBD2. In germline, CDR1 is MNHEY, CDR2 SMNVEV (reference sequence). V shed 8 bases, J shed 5 bases, and the junction held 8 bases outside the gene matches. CDR3 length equals 15 residues. The CDR3 region has the DNA TGTGCCAGCGGCTGGGGGACTAGCGGAAACAATGAGCAGTTCTTC. It encodes CASGWGTSGNNEQFF.

This clone was counted a few times. This rearrangement joins TRBV15 to TRBJ1-4, with TRBD1 matching over 10 bases. CDR1 LNHNV and CDR2 YYDKDF come from the germline V gene (reference sequence). The trim removed 3 bases at V and 6 bases at J, leaving 7 bases unmatched. The CDR3 runs 16 residues. CDR3 region: CATSRITGTGDEKLFF. CDR3 in DNA: TGTGCCACCAGCAGGATAACCGGGACAGGGGATGAAAAACTGTTTTTT.

The genes are TRBV9 and TRBJ1-2; maybe TRBD1 (5 bases). Looked up from germline, CDR1 is SGDLS and CDR2 is YYNGEE. The CDR3 spans 15 residues. V was trimmed by 2 bases and J by 3 bases, leaving 14 bases between them. In nucleotides, the CDR3 is TGTGCCAGCAGCGTGGATACTCAGGGTGACTATGGCTACACCTTC. It specifies CASSVDTQGDYGYTF.

The chain joins TRBV30 to TRBJ2-2; possibly TRBD1 for D (5 bases). Germline-derived CDR1 and CDR2 are GTSNPN and SVGIG (reference sequence). The CDR3 has 12 residues. V was clipped by 1 base and J by 6 bases, with 6 bases between them. The CDR3 DNA is TGTGCCTGGAGTGCAGGGTCCGGGGAGCTGTTTTTT. Translation gives CAWSAGSGELFF.

The chain's CDR3 is CASSIVGTGAYEQYF. CDR3 bases: TGTGCCAGTAGTATAGTAGGGACAGGGGCCTACGAGCAGTACTTC. The V call is TRBV19, the J call TRBJ2-7; 10 bases are a match to TRBD1. The CDR3 runs to 15 residues. Trimming at V came to 1 base and at J to 2 bases, leaving 2 bases not matched to a gene. Germline CDR1 reads LNHDA; CDR2 reads SQIVND (reference sequence).

This chain connects TRBV5-1 to TRBJ1-6, with D possibly TRBD1 on 5 matching bases. This CDR3 has 17 residues. Germline V CDR1 and CDR2: SGHRS, YFSETQ. The V end lost 1 base, the J end lost 0 bases, and 11 bases lay between the germline ends. CDR3 coding DNA: TGCGCCAGCAGCTTGTTGGGGGGAGACTCCTATAATTCACCCCTCCACTTT. Its translation is CASSLLGGDSYNSPLHF.

V is TRBV11-3 and J is TRBJ2-1, with 11 bases lining up with TRBD2. The length of the CDR3 is 15 residues. Germline V gene data show CDR1 as SGHNT and CDR2 as YENEEA. Germline trimming cut 5 bases from V and 9 bases from J; bases unmatched to any gene: 9. CDR3 in amino acids: CASSRTSGSFGEQFF. CDR3 sequence (DNA): TGTGCCAGCAGCCGAACTAGCGGGAGTTTCGGTGAGCAGTTCTTC.

V usage is TRBV5-1 and J usage is TRBJ2-4; 7 bases match TRBD1. CDR1 SGHRS and CDR2 YFSETQ come from the germline V gene. With V trimmed by 4 bases and J by 8 bases, 9 bases remained unmatched. This CDR3 contains 14 residues. CDR3 coding DNA: TGCGCCAGCAGCCCGGGACAGTCTGCGTACATTCAGTACTTC. It encodes CASSPGQSAYIQYF.

The chain carries TRBV19 and TRBJ2-3, with D maybe TRBD2 (6 bases). Germline V gene sequence: CDR1 LNHDA, CDR2 SQIVND (reference sequence). The length of the CDR3 is 14 residues. Trimming left V 7 bases short and J 3 bases short, with 14 bases between. In DNA, the CDR3 is TGTGCCAGTACCGAACCGGGGAGGACAGATACGCAGTATTTT. Amino acids: CASTEPGRTDTQYF.

On this clone itself: A read error may account for a junction end that differs from germline. The V call is TRBV5-3, the J call TRBJ2-7; weak D call: TRBD2 (5 bases). TRBV5-3 falls under the ORF class, with uncertain function. The CDR3 runs to 14 residues. The chain's CDR3 is CHPSGSTPTYEQYF. The CDR3 region has the DNA TGCCATCCGAGCGGATCGACACCCACTTACGAGCAGTACTTC.

This rearrangement joins TRBV11-3 to TRBJ2-5; no clear D gene. TRBJ2-7 matches the DNA end more closely, so the J call is doubtful. There are 11 residues in the CDR3. Germline V gives CDR1 SGHNT, CDR2 YENEEA. CDR3 coding DNA: TGTGCCAGCGGTTTAGGTTACGAGCAGTACTTC. This encodes CASGLGYEQYF.

V gene TRBV19 combines with J gene TRBJ2-6; no reliable D call. Trimming took off 7 bases at V and 0 bases at J, with 4 bases between the two ends. This CDR3 is built from 13 residues. CDR1 and CDR2 from the germline V gene are LNHDA and SQIVND (reference sequence). This CDR3 is CASTLSGANVLTF. CDR3 nucleotide sequence: TGTGCCAGTACTCTCTCTGGGGCCAACGTCCTGACTTTC.

CDR3 in amino acids: CASSYRLAGVAEQFF. CDR3 sequence (DNA): TGTGCCAGCAGCTACCGACTAGCGGGAGTCGCTGAGCAGTTCTTC. The chain uses TRBV13 and TRBJ2-1, with 12 bases fitting TRBD2. CDR1 is PRHDT and CDR2 is FYEKMQ in the germline V gene (reference sequence). The CDR3 contains 15 residues. The junction had 7 bases not matched to a gene; V was cut back by 4 bases and J by 9 bases.

Only a few counts were recorded for this clone. The chain couples TRBV19 to TRBJ2-5; possible D gene TRBD2, 5 bases. TRBJ2-7 matches the DNA end more closely, so the J call is doubtful. This CDR3 comprises 13 residues. CDR1 LNHDA and CDR2 SQIVND come from the germline V gene (reference sequence). As DNA, the CDR3 is TGTGCCAGTAGTATCCCTCCGGGAAACGAGCAGTACTTC. This gives the protein CASSIPPGNEQYF.

The gene calls are TRBV18 and TRBJ2-5; tentatively, D is TRBD2 (6 bases). The end of the DNA aligns better with TRBJ2-7, so the J call may be wrong. The germline V gene has CDR1 KGHSH and CDR2 LQKENI. The CDR3 is made up of 15 amino acids. The CDR3 is CASSLATISSYEQYF. CDR3 nucleotide sequence: TGTGCCAGCTCCCTAGCGACTATTAGCTCCTACGAGCAGTACTTC.

This clone rates as medium-sized (0.01 to 0.1%). The gene calls are TRBV7-9 and TRBJ1-4, with D maybe TRBD1 (6 bases). Germline CDR1 SEHNR, CDR2 FQNEAQ (reference sequence). Trimming took 0 bases from V and 8 from J, leaving 16 bases between them. The CDR3 runs 16 residues. The CDR3 sequence is CASSLARGGPKEKLFF. The DNA of the CDR3 is TGTGCCAGCAGCTTAGCGCGGGGGGGGCCAAAGGAAAAACTGTTTTTT.

The chain joins TRBV11-3 to TRBJ2-5, with D possibly matching TRBD1 (6 bases). The germline gives CDR1 SGHNT, CDR2 YENEEA. The length of the CDR3 is 15 residues. Trimming pared 3 bases from V and 0 bases from J, leaving 11 bases between. The CDR3 loop is CASSFGQIYQETQYF. The DNA for the CDR3 is TGTGCCAGCAGCTTTGGACAGATATACCAAGAGACCCAGTACTTC. The full variable domain, completed using reference TRBV11-3 and TRBJ2-5, is EAGVVQSPRYKIIEKKQPVAFWCNPISGHNTLYWYLQNLGQGPELLIRYENEEAVDDSQLPKDRFSAERLKGVDSTLKIQPAELGDSAVYLCASSFGQIYQETQYFGPGTRLLVL.

The J gene is TRBJ1-1, the V gene TRBV4-1; D call uncertain. CDR3 length: 16 residues. Germline assignment: CDR1 MGHRA and CDR2 YSYEKL. Trimming took 2 bases from V and 0 from J, leaving 13 bases between them. CDR3 coding DNA: TGCGCCAGCAGCCAAAGCGGCCCAAGTTTGAACACTGAAGCTTTCTTT. It translates to CASSQSGPSLNTEAFF.

Comment on this clone: An end of the junction does not agree with germline; a read error may underlie this. The rearrangement links TRBV7-9 to TRBJ2-7, with D perhaps TRBD1 (6 bases). The CDR3 runs 12 residues. Germline CDR1 and CDR2: SEHNR and FQNEAQ (reference sequence). The CDR3 sequence: CSSSSFRDTYAF. CDR3 DNA sequence: TGTTCCAGCAGCTCATTCCGGGACACTTATGCCTTC. The full variable domain, with the rest looked up from reference TRBV7-9 and TRBJ2-7, is DTGVSQNPRHKITKRGQNVTFRCDPISEHNRLYWYRQTLGQGPEFLTYFQNEAQLEKSRLLSDRFSAERPKGSFSTLEIQRTEQGDSAMYLCSSSSFRDTYAFGPGTRLTVT.

The chain recombines TRBV7-2 with TRBJ1-5; D is ambiguous. V lost 3 bases, J lost 1 base, and 4 bases lay in between. The germline V gene encodes CDR1 SGHTA and CDR2 FQGNSA. This CDR3 is 13 amino acids long. The CDR3 DNA is TGTGCCAGCAGCTTGCAGAGCAATCAGCCCCAGCATTTT. Translating it yields CASSLQSNQPQHF.

The chain links TRBV18 to TRBJ2-2, with D maybe TRBD1 (5 bases). The CDR3 sequence is 16 residues long. CDR1 and CDR2 (germline): KGHSH, LQKENI. With 3 bases removed from V and 0 bases from J, the gap between germline ends came to 11 bases. The CDR3 spells CASSPQGQTNTGELFF. The CDR3 DNA reads as TGTGCCAGCTCACCTCAGGGCCAGACGAACACCGGGGAGCTGTTTTTT.

This clone was seen a single time. This rearrangement joins TRBV10-1 to TRBJ2-1; 7 nucleotides match TRBD2. V was pared by 3 bases and J by 4 bases, with 3 bases of the junction left unmatched. CDR1 is WNHNN, CDR2 SYGVQD, per germline (reference sequence). The CDR3 has 14 residues. The CDR3 loop is CASSDGSGYNEQFF. In DNA, the CDR3 is TGCGCCAGCAGTGATGGTAGCGGGTACAATGAGCAGTTCTTC.

The chain carries TRBV5-1 and TRBJ2-6, with D perhaps matching TRBD1 (5 bases). CDR3 length: 17 residues. The V and J ends lost 7 bases and 0 bases respectively, with 17 bases between them. CDR1 is SGHRS, CDR2 YFSETQ, per germline. The CDR3 region has the DNA TGCGCCAGCGTATATGGCGGACAATTCTCTGGGGCCAACGTCCTGACTTTC. Its translation is CASVYGGQFSGANVLTF.

The J gene is TRBJ1-5, the V gene TRBV6-1, with a weak D call TRBD1 (6 bases). The germline V gene has CDR1 MNHNS and CDR2 SASEGT. The CDR3 loop spans 14 amino acids. V was cut by 3 bases and J by 6 bases, with 12 bases left in between. CDR3 DNA: TGTGCCAGCAGTGAGTTTGGGGGCGGTCAGCCCCAGCATTTT. This gives the protein CASSEFGGGQPQHF.

The V gene is TRBV30, the J gene TRBJ1-4; D is possibly TRBD1 (5 bases). CDR3 length equals 13 residues. Trimming shortened V by 5 bases and J by 4 bases, and 11 bases separated the two germline ends. CDR1 and CDR2 from the germline V gene are GTSNPN and SVGIG (reference sequence). The CDR3 reads CAWGGVLNEKLFF. The CDR3 coding sequence is TGTGCCTGGGGGGGGGTCCTTAATGAAAAACTGTTTTTT.

The gene calls are TRBV11-1 and TRBJ1-2; tentatively, D is TRBD1 (5 bases). The V end was cut by 6 bases, the J end by 2 bases, with 13 bases between. The CDR3 is 14 amino acids. The V gene's germline CDR1 is SGHAT and CDR2 FQDESV (reference sequence). This CDR3 reads CASSPGAGNYGYTF. The CDR3, as DNA: TGTGCCAGCAGTCCTGGGGCCGGGAACTATGGCTACACCTTC. Combining the CDR3 with reference TRBV11-1 and TRBJ1-2 gives the whole variable domain EAEVAQSPRYKITEKSQAVAFWCDPISGHATLYWYRQILGQGPELLVQFQDESVVDDSQLPKDRFSAERLKGVDSTLKIQPAELGDSAMYLCASSPGAGNYGYTFGSGTRLTVV.

This clone was detected only once. J is TRBJ1-6 and V is TRBV7-2; possibly TRBD1 for D (5 bases). CDR1 and CDR2 (germline): SGHTA, FQGNSA. V gave up 1 base and J gave up 8 bases, with 12 bases separating them. This CDR3 has 15 amino acids. The CDR3 region has the DNA TGTGCCAGCAGCTTAGGACAGAAACTACATTCACCCCTCCACTTT. Translation: CASSLGQKLHSPLHF.